The sequence of this TCR beta chain was determined in a study of T cells in Graves' hyperthyroidism and ophthalmopathy. Study information: Sampling of peripheral blood happened at initial diagnosis, prior to any treatment. Study results and caveats: Ophthalmopathy, as predicted by the model, came a median about seven months after the prediction. Stable hyperthyroidism was separated from ophthalmopathy by a model based on 13 V-J features. Most clonotypes expanded in thyroid above 0.001 were likewise present in blood.

TCR beta CDR3 sequences were amplified from RNA transcripts. RT-PCR in the first round (using the HTBI primer set) targeted the TCR CDR3. TCRdb reprocessed the multiplex PCR reads with MiXCR, giving one entry per CDR3 protein. Here the sample spans some 500,000 distinct CDR3 sequences, approximately 15% being singletons. The table lists this clonotype with a few counts. What it recognizes is unknown. Unmatched junction bases numbered 3, after V lost 4 bases and J lost 6 bases. This CDR3 is 14 amino acids long. Germline V gives CDR1 SGHRS, CDR2 YFSETQ. Input material: blood. This receptor was obtained from a woman aged 18-35 years with Graves' hyperthyroidism. The chain uses TRBV5-1 and TRBJ2-7, with 14 positions matching TRBD2. The CDR3 bases are TGCGCCAGCAGCACCGGGACTAGCGGGAGCGAGCAGTACGTC. Encoded protein: CASSTGTSGSEQYV.